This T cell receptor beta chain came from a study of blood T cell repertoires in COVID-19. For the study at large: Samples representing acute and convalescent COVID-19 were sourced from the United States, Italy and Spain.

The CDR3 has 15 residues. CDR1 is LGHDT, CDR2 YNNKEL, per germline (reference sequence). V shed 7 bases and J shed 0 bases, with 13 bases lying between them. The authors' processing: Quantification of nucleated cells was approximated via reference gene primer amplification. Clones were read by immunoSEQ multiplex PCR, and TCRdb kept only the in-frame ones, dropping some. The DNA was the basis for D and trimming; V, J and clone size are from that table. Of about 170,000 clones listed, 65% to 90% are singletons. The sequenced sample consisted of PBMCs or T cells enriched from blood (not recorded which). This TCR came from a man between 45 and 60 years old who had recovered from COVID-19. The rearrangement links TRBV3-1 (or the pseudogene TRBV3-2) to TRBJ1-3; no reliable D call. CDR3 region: CASTTTSSSGNTIYF. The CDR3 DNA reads TGTGCCAGCACCACGACAAGCTCCTCTGGAAACACCATATATTTT.